This T cell receptor beta chain was observed in a study of T cells after yellow fever vaccination. Background on the study: Fractions with few cells were prepared using SMART-Seq v4 Ultra Low Input. Broader study findings: High-abundance clonotypes from the bulk population could contaminate FACS-sorted repertoires. Re-detected after boosting: most primary clones, 96% of CD4 and 75% to 90% of CD8.

CDR1 and CDR2 from the germline V gene are SGHRS and YFSETQ. V lost 4 bases, J lost 4 bases, and 11 bases stayed unmatched. This CDR3 is 16 amino acids long. This clonotype was detected ten times or more. Its antigen is still unknown. TCRdb recomputed calls from the 5' RACE reads with MiXCR, one row per CDR3 protein. The profile shows under 350,000 distinct CDR3 sequences, roughly 3.9% of them singletons. The sequences come from PBMCs, collected 5 days after the yellow fever booster vaccination. The TCR originated in a man younger than 35 who received the YFV17D yellow fever vaccine. The rearrangement uses TRBV5-1 and TRBJ2-7; 10 bases map to TRBD2. The CDR3 loop is CASSAVLAGLDYEQYF. The CDR3 coding sequence is TGCGCCAGCAGCGCTGTACTAGCGGGGTTGGATTACGAGCAGTACTTC.